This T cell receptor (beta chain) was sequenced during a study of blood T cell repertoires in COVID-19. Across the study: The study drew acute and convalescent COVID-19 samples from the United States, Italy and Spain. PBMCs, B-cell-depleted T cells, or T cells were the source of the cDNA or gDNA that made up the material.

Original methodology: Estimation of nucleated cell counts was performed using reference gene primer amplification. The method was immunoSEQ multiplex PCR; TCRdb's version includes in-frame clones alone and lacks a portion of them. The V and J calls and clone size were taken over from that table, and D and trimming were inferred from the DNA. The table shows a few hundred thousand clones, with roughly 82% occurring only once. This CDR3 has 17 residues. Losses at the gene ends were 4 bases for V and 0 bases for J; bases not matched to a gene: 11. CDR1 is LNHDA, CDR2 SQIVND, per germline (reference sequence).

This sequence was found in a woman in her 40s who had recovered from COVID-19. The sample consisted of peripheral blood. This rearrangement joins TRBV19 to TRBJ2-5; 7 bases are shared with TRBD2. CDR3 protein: CASSTRSGTMYQETQYF. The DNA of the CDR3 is TGTGCCAGTAGTACACGATCCGGGACTATGTACCAAGAGACCCAGTACTTC.